This T cell receptor (beta chain) is drawn from a study of T cell responses to AZD1222 COVID-19 vaccine. The study, taken as a whole, reports: The number of AZD1222 recipients seropositive at baseline was only five or six. CD4 TCRs covered the whole spike, strongest at regions 160-218 and 743-854. Compared with day 0, the breadth and depth of the Spike-specific TCR repertoire rose significantly after two doses of AZD1222.

The CDR3 sequence is 16 residues long. V was pared by 1 base and J by 3 bases, with 7 bases of the junction left unmatched. CDR1 LGHNA and CDR2 YNFKEQ come from the germline V gene. The table came from immunoSEQ multiplex PCR; TCRdb's copy has only in-frame clones and leaves some out. This sample yields around 120,000 clones, of which 87% are seen a single time; 1% to 1.5% belongs to the top ten. This clone has only one observation. No antigen is known for it. The TCR sequence derives from an adult in good health. Sequences were derived from peripheral blood, sampled on day 0 of AZD1222 vaccination. The gene calls are TRBV4-2 and TRBJ1-1, with 8 bases lining up with TRBD1. Here the CDR3 DNA reads TGTGCCAGCAGCCAAGGGACAGGGAGTTTGGACACTGAAGCTTTCTTT. Its translation: CASSQGTGSLDTEAFF.